The next 20 T cell receptor beta chains were all read from a single sample in a study of T-cell reconstitution after alpha-beta-depleted transplantation in children. The TCRbeta library was prepared with unique molecular identifiers. TCRdb fed the PCR reads into MiXCR, producing one record per CDR3 protein. The sample lists around 670,000 distinct CDR3 sequences; around 13% were seen once. The specimen comprised PBMCs, sampled before TCRalphabeta/CD19-depleted stem cell transplant. The receptors were sampled from a girl aged 2 to 10 with congenital amegakaryocytic thrombocytopenia, due to receive a stem cell transplant.

This chain uses TRBV10-2 with TRBJ2-7, with 7 bases that match TRBD1. CDR3 length: 14 residues. The germline gives CDR1 WSHSY, CDR2 SAAADI. With V trimmed by 7 bases and J by 0 bases, 6 bases remained unmatched. The CDR3: CASNPRGNSYEQYF. The CDR3 DNA is TGCGCCAGCAACCCCAGGGGGAACTCCTACGAGCAGTACTTC.

At least ten counts were recorded for this clonotype. The rearrangement joins TRBV12-3 or TRBV12-4 to TRBJ2-1; a possible D gene is TRBD2 (6 bases). The CDR3 spans 14 residues. Between the trimmed V and J ends, which lost 3 bases and 5 bases, there was a span of 11 bases. The CDR3 spells CASSLGLHNNEQFF. CDR3 nucleotide sequence: TGTGCCAGCAGTTTGGGACTCCATAACAATGAGCAGTTCTTC.

This clonotype was seen more than once but under ten times. The V gene is TRBV29-1, the J gene TRBJ2-1; no definite D call. Trimming shortened V by 4 bases and J by 1 base, and 14 bases separated the two germline ends. The CDR3 is 15 residues long. CDR1 and CDR2 from the germline V gene are SQVTM and ANQGSEA. CDR3 amino acids: CSVVKTVRSYNEQFF. The CDR3 DNA reads as TGCAGCGTTGTGAAAACTGTCCGATCCTACAATGAGCAGTTCTTC.

This clonotype was observed many times. The genes are TRBV29-1 and TRBJ2-7; TRBD1 matches 9 bases. CDR1 and CDR2 from the germline V gene are SQVTM and ANQGSEA. CDR3 length: 12 amino acids. V dropped 4 bases and J dropped 3; count of bases not matched to a gene: 1. CDR3 region: CSVGQGDYEQYF. CDR3 DNA sequence: TGCAGCGTTGGACAGGGGGACTACGAGCAGTACTTC.

This clonotype has just a few counts. The chain carries TRBV7-9 and TRBJ2-1; 7 bases align to TRBD2. The V gene end was trimmed by 0 bases and the J gene end by 7 bases; junction bases not matched to a gene: 12. The CDR3 is 17 residues long. Germline CDR1 reads SEHNR; CDR2 reads FQNEAQ (reference sequence). The CDR3 nucleotides are TGTGCCAGCAGCTTAGCGGTTGGAACGGGAGGTTTGAATGAGCAGTTCTTC. Amino acids: CASSLAVGTGGLNEQFF.

This clonotype was seen a handful of times. This chain uses TRBV11-1 with TRBJ2-1; D remains ambiguous. The germline gives CDR1 SGHAT, CDR2 FQDESV (reference sequence). The CDR3 is made up of 16 amino acids. V shed 1 base and J shed 0 bases, with 10 bases lying between them. Here the CDR3 reads CASSLVGVSSYNEQFF. The CDR3 DNA sequence: TGTGCCAGCAGCTTAGTGGGCGTGAGCTCCTACAATGAGCAGTTCTTC.

This clonotype was found many times. The genes are TRBV10-3 and TRBJ1-2; TRBD1 matches 8 bases. The CDR3 extends over 14 amino acids. Germline V gene lookup returns CDR1 ENHRY and CDR2 SYGVKD. The junction had 13 bases not matched to a gene; V was cut back by 9 bases and J by 7 bases. The CDR3 region is CAIEQDRAAGGYTF. The CDR3 DNA follows: TGTGCCATTGAACAGGACAGGGCGGCTGGTGGCTACACCTTC.

This clonotype showed up just a few times. A much larger clone sits a single nucleotide away, making a read error possible. V usage is TRBV7-9 and J usage is TRBJ2-7, with unresolved D. Trimming stripped 1 base from V and 3 bases from J, with 7 bases between. The CDR3 is made up of 13 amino acids. Germline lookup yields CDR1 SEHNR and CDR2 FQNEAQ (reference sequence). The CDR3 DNA reads TGTGCCAGCAGCTTAGAGGCAGACTACGAGCAGTACTTC. This codes for CASSLEADYEQYF.

This clonotype occurred many times. This chain uses TRBV10-3 with TRBJ2-3; tentatively, D is TRBD1 (7 bases). This CDR3 contains 14 residues. Germline V lookup: CDR1 ENHRY, CDR2 SYGVKD. V lost 5 bases, J lost 2 bases, and 11 bases lay in between. This CDR3 is CAISSGGTTDTQYF. CDR3 DNA: TGTGCCATCAGTTCAGGGGGGACCACAGATACGCAGTATTTT.

As for this clonotype: A much larger clone sits a single nucleotide away, making a read error possible. This chain connects TRBV12-3 or TRBV12-4 to TRBJ2-7; 10 nucleotides agree with TRBD2. Trimming cost V 5 bases and J 5 bases; bases outside gene matches: 9. The CDR3 is made up of 15 amino acids. In DNA form, the CDR3 reads TGTGCCAGCAGTCTCACCCTAGCGGGAGACCACGAGCAGTACTTC. The encoded protein is CASSLTLAGDHEQYF.

This clonotype was counted ten times or more. The chain links TRBV2 to TRBJ2-5; tentatively, D is TRBD2 (7 bases). Germline V gives CDR1 SNHLY, CDR2 FYNNEI. Trimming removed 7 bases at V and 4 bases at J, with 16 bases between. CDR3 length: 14 residues. CDR3 nucleotides: TGTGCCAGCACTACCAGGGGAGGGCCAGAGACCCAGTACTTC. Protein: CASTTRGGPETQYF.

The chain recombines TRBV10-3 with TRBJ2-7, with 12 nucleotides matching TRBD2. Germline-derived CDR1 and CDR2 are ENHRY and SYGVKD. There are 17 residues in the CDR3. Losses at the gene ends were 6 bases for V and 7 bases for J; bases not matched to a gene: 16. The CDR3 DNA follows: TGTGCCATCAGGGATACTAGCGGGAGGTCAGGTTATAAGGAGCAGTACTTC. As protein: CAIRDTSGRSGYKEQYF.

This clonotype was detected a few times. This chain connects TRBV12-5 to TRBJ2-7; D gene uncertain. V was clipped by 1 base and J by 5 bases, with 12 bases between them. The CDR3 extends over 14 amino acids. In germline, CDR1 is LGHNT, CDR2 FRNRAP. This CDR3 is CASGLGRTIHEQYF. As DNA, the CDR3 is TGTGCTAGTGGTTTGGGACGGACGATCCACGAGCAGTACTTC. Looking up the rest from reference TRBV12-5 and TRBJ2-7 gives the full variable domain: DARVTQTPRHKVTEMGQEVTMRCQPILGHNTVFWYRQTMMQGLELLAYFRNRAPLDDSGMPKDRFSAEMPDATLATLKIQPSEPRDSAVYFCASGLGRTIHEQYFGPGTRLTVT.

This clonotype was recorded only once. This may be a read error, as it is one base from a much larger clone. CDR3 in DNA: TGCAGCGTTGCCCCGATGAACACTAAAGCTTTCTTT. This sequence encodes CSVAPMNTKAFF. This rearrangement joins TRBV29-1 to TRBJ1-1, with D hard to call. Germline-derived CDR1 and CDR2 are SQVTM and ANQGSEA. The length of the CDR3 is 12 residues.

In this sample, this clonotype turned up many times. This chain joins TRBV20-1 and TRBJ2-5; no reliable D call. There are 14 residues in the CDR3. Germline CDR1 and CDR2: DFQATT and SNEGSKA (reference sequence). Between the trimmed V and J ends, which lost 0 bases and 4 bases, there was a span of 12 bases. This chain's CDR3 is CSARENEVGETQYF. The CDR3 DNA follows: TGCAGTGCTAGAGAAAACGAGGTGGGAGAGACCCAGTACTTC.

Concerning this clonotype: This may be a read error, as it is one base from a much larger clone. The V call is TRBV12-3 or TRBV12-4, the J call TRBJ2-1; D uncertain. This CDR3 contains 15 residues. Trimming took off 6 bases at V and 8 bases at J, with 20 bases between the two ends. CDR3 coding DNA: TGTGCCAGCAGCCTCCGGTACTTATTTTCCGATGAGCAGTTCTTC. It is translated as CASSLRYLFSDEQFF.

This CDR3 reads CASSLQVTPFTGELFF. CDR3 DNA: TGTGCCAGCAGCCTACAAGTTACCCCATTCACCGGGGAGCTGTTTTTT. This rearrangement joins TRBV5-5 to TRBJ2-2; no clear D gene. CDR3 length: 16 residues. CDR1 SGHKS and CDR2 YYEKEE come from the germline V gene (reference sequence). V lost 4 bases and J lost 4, with 17 bases in between.

This clonotype was counted only a few times. The chain has TRBV12-3 or TRBV12-4 and TRBJ2-5; no clear D gene. Trimming shortened V by 3 bases and J by 2 bases, and 10 bases separated the two germline ends. The CDR3 loop spans 14 amino acids. CDR3 region: CASSFRSEQETQYF. CDR3 DNA: TGTGCCAGCAGTTTCCGATCGGAACAAGAGACCCAGTACTTC.

The CDR3 region is CASSPPTILYGYTF. CDR3 nucleotides: TGTGCCAGCTCACCACCGACGATACTTTATGGCTACACCTTC. J is TRBJ1-2 and V is TRBV18; D unresolved. The CDR3 sequence is 14 residues long. With 0 bases removed from V and 5 bases from J, the gap between germline ends came to 10 bases. Germline loops: CDR1 KGHSH, CDR2 LQKENI.

This clonotype turned up a few times. The rearrangement joins TRBV5-1 to TRBJ2-7, with D possibly matching TRBD1 (6 bases). The germline V gene encodes CDR1 SGHRS and CDR2 YFSETQ. The CDR3 runs 14 residues. Between the trimmed V and J ends, which lost 0 bases and 6 bases, there was a span of 13 bases. The CDR3 DNA reads TGCGCCAGCAGCTTGGTCGCCAGCAGGGGCGAGCAGTACTTC. Translated: CASSLVASRGEQYF.